This TCR beta chain was recorded in a study of regulatory T cells in long-lasting Graves disease. Study observations and caveats: Less diverse TCR repertoires were seen in persistent Graves' patients than in newly diagnosed ones.

Time point of the sample: newly diagnosed GD, antithyroid drugs for less than 3 months. PBMC RNA served as the TCR library source. TCR beta libraries were built with iRepertoire HTBI primers and Arm-PCR of CDR3 regions. TCRdb re-analysed the multiplex PCR reads in MiXCR, keeping a single row per CDR3 protein. Of roughly 320,000 distinct CDR3 sequences in the sample, over 15% were seen once. The V end lost 0 bases, the J end lost 4 bases, and 11 bases lay between the germline ends. CDR3 size: 14 residues. CDR1 is SGHRS and CDR2 is YFSETQ in the germline V gene. This clonotype has more than one count but fewer than ten. The antigen is unknown. These data were also reused for a study on T cells in Graves' hyperthyroidism and ophthalmopathy.

The J gene is TRBJ2-7, the V gene TRBV5-1, with D maybe TRBD1 (5 bases). This specimen was peripheral blood mononuclear cells (PBMCs), taken at new diagnosis, from a patient treated with antithyroid drugs. This receptor was identified in a man aged 35-49 years with Graves disease. The DNA for the CDR3 is TGCGCCAGCAGCTTGGGACAGTATACTTACGAGCAGTACTTC. It specifies CASSLGQYTYEQYF.